One and the same sample provided the 32 T cell receptor beta chains below, sequenced in a study of T cells in tuberculosis. Clones were sequenced by immunoSEQ multiplex PCR, and TCRdb holds only the in-frame ones, with some missing. The sample contains approximately 31,000 clones, nearly 97% of which appear only once. The specimen was PBMCs. These receptors were collected from a donor aged 10-29 years with latent tuberculosis or without tuberculosis infection.

This rearrangement joins TRBV19 to TRBJ2-3; maybe TRBD1 (6 bases). This CDR3 contains 12 residues. The ends were cut back, 6 bases at V and 5 bases at J, with 9 bases in the middle. The germline V gene encodes CDR1 LNHDA and CDR2 SQIVND (reference sequence). The CDR3 nucleotides read TGTGCCAGTAGGGGGGCGTTAGATACGCAGTATTTT. As protein: CASRGALDTQYF.

V usage is TRBV5-6 and J usage is TRBJ1-3; no clear D. Looked up from germline, CDR1 is SGHDT and CDR2 is YYEEEE. The CDR3 has 15 residues. Trimming took off 2 bases at V and 4 bases at J, with 13 bases between the two ends. Written as DNA, the CDR3 is TGTGCCAGCAGCTTTGAGGGTTTAAGAGGAAACACCATATATTTT. This translates into CASSFEGLRGNTIYF.

This clone has a handful of counts. This sequence joins TRBV9 and TRBJ1-2; D ambiguous. V lost 3 bases and J lost 6, with 15 bases in between. The V gene's germline CDR1 is SGDLS and CDR2 YYNGEE. The CDR3 covers 14 residues. The CDR3 protein is CASSGMVGRDGYTF. Written as DNA, the CDR3 is TGTGCCAGCAGCGGGATGGTGGGGAGAGATGGCTACACCTTC.

CDR3: CASSLRSGVVEQYF. The CDR3 nucleotides are TGTGCCAGCAGTTTACGATCAGGGGTTGTCGAGCAGTACTTC. The J gene is TRBJ2-7, the V gene TRBV27; tentatively, D is TRBD1 (6 bases). Germline V lookup: CDR1 MNHEY, CDR2 SMNVEV (reference sequence). Trimming left V 2 bases short and J 6 bases short, with 14 bases between. This CDR3 comprises 14 residues.

This clone has a handful of counts. The chain joins TRBV30 to TRBJ2-3; D might be TRBD2 (5 bases). Between the trimmed V and J ends, which lost 8 bases and 2 bases, there was a span of 11 bases. The CDR3 loop spans 12 amino acids. The germline CDR1 and CDR2 sequences are GTSNPN and SVGIG (reference sequence). DNA for the CDR3: TGTGCCCAACGGGGTATCACAGATACGCAGTATTTT. Its protein is CAQRGITDTQYF.

J is TRBJ2-1 and V is TRBV7-3; D is possibly TRBD2 (5 bases). This CDR3 is built from 17 residues. The V and J ends lost 0 bases and 9 bases respectively, with 21 bases between them. Germline V gene data show CDR1 as SGHTA and CDR2 as FQGTGA. The CDR3 DNA reads as TGTGCCAGCAGCTTAACCCAGCGTGCAGGCGGGTTCGGTGAGCAGTTCTTC. It codes for CASSLTQRAGGFGEQFF.

The chain recombines TRBV29-1 with TRBJ1-1; 7 bases agree with TRBD1. Losses at the gene ends were 5 bases for V and 5 bases for J; bases not matched to a gene: 8. CDR3 size: 13 residues. Germline-derived CDR1 and CDR2 are SQVTM and ANQGSEA. This chain's CDR3 is CSVNRGWGTEAFF. The CDR3 DNA reads as TGCAGCGTTAACAGGGGTTGGGGAACTGAAGCTTTCTTT.

Only one count was recorded for this clone. The chain recombines TRBV28 with TRBJ2-2; 7 bases fit TRBD1. The ends lost 6 bases at V and 5 bases at J; junction bases unmatched: 9. From germline, CDR1 is MDHEN and CDR2 SYDVKM. The CDR3 has 15 residues. The CDR3 reads CASSPMRGQTGELFF. The CDR3 bases are TGTGCCAGCAGCCCCATGAGGGGGCAAACCGGGGAGCTGTTTTTT.

This rearrangement joins TRBV29-1 to TRBJ2-5, with D perhaps TRBD2 (6 bases). The germline V gene has CDR1 SQVTM and CDR2 ANQGSEA. The CDR3 covers 16 residues. Deletions cut 3 bases from V and 0 bases from J, with 17 bases between. DNA for the CDR3: TGCAGCGTTGAGGTTAGCGGAGACTCTTACCAAGAGACCCAGTACTTC. Translating it yields CSVEVSGDSYQETQYF.

The V and J genes are TRBV7-6 and TRBJ1-3; possible D gene TRBD1, 5 bases. Looked up from germline, CDR1 is SGHVS and CDR2 is FNYEAQ. V was trimmed by 0 bases and J by 0 bases, leaving 9 bases between them. CDR3 length: 16 amino acids. The DNA of the CDR3 is TGTGCCAGCAGCTTAGCCGGGACTCTCTCTGGAAACACCATATATTTT. Translation gives CASSLAGTLSGNTIYF.

This clone was observed once. V is TRBV7-9 and J is TRBJ2-7; 10 bases fit TRBD2. Germline V gene sequence: CDR1 SEHNR, CDR2 FQNEAQ (reference sequence). J lost 3 bases, V lost 4 bases, and 3 bases had no gene match. The CDR3 totals 14 residues. In nucleotides, the CDR3 is TGTGCCAGCAGCTCGCTAGCGGGGGTCTACGAGCAGTACTTC. This translates into CASSSLAGVYEQYF.

The J gene is TRBJ2-1, the V gene TRBV5-1; TRBD1 matches 8 bases. The germline gives CDR1 SGHRS, CDR2 YFSETQ. V lost 4 bases to trimming and J lost 2 bases; unmatched junction nucleotides: 5. The CDR3 spans 15 residues. CDR3 sequence (DNA): TGCGCCAGCAGCCCCCAGGGGGCGACCTACAATGAGCAGTTCTTC. It encodes CASSPQGATYNEQFF.

The chain employs TRBV7-2 and TRBJ2-5, with TRBD2 matching over 9 bases. The CDR3 consists of 15 residues. CDR1 and CDR2 (germline): SGHTA, FQGNSA. V was pared by 4 bases and J by 4 bases, with 7 bases of the junction left unmatched. The CDR3 DNA reads as TGTGCCAGCAGCTGGACCGGGACTAGCACAGAGACCCAGTACTTC. Amino acids: CASSWTGTSTETQYF.

The chain is built from TRBV6-5 and TRBJ2-2; tentative D call: TRBD2 (5 bases). Germline-derived CDR1 and CDR2 are MNHEY and SVGAGI. V was trimmed by 2 bases and J by 3 bases, leaving 10 bases between them. The CDR3 has 15 amino acids. CDR3 coding DNA: TGTGCCAGCAGTTACGAAGGGAGAGACACCGGGGAGCTGTTTTTT. It codes for CASSYEGRDTGELFF.

The chain is built from TRBV7-2 and TRBJ1-5, with D hard to call. Looked up from germline, CDR1 is SGHTA and CDR2 is FQGNSA. Trimming pared 2 bases from V and 2 bases from J, leaving 7 bases between. This CDR3 comprises 14 residues. The CDR3 region is CASSLTSGNQPQHF. CDR3 nucleotide sequence: TGTGCCAGCAGCTTAACTTCTGGCAATCAGCCCCAGCATTTT.

The chain links TRBV29-1 to TRBJ1-2; the D gene is possibly TRBD1 (6 bases). The CDR3 extends over 13 amino acids. The V end was cut by 6 bases, the J end by 6 bases, with 17 bases between. CDR1 and CDR2 (germline): SQVTM, ANQGSEA. This CDR3 reads CSVTGGAWDGYTF. As DNA, the CDR3 is TGCAGCGTGACGGGGGGGGCTTGGGATGGCTACACCTTC.

The J gene is TRBJ2-5, the V gene TRBV5-1; 9 positions match TRBD2. V gave up 0 bases and J gave up 5 bases; unmatched junction bases: 17. The CDR3 covers 19 residues. Germline V gives CDR1 SGHRS, CDR2 YFSETQ. Here the CDR3 reads CASSLDGVTSGPIGETQYF. The CDR3 bases are TGCGCCAGCAGCTTGGATGGAGTGACTAGCGGCCCGATCGGGGAGACCCAGTACTTC.

The chain uses TRBV10-1 and TRBJ1-1; D is unresolved. Trimming cost V 2 bases and J 3 bases, with 10 bases left between them. The CDR3 extends over 14 amino acids. CDR1 is WNHNN and CDR2 is SYGVQD in the germline V gene (reference sequence). This CDR3 is CASSESPYDTEAFF. In DNA, the CDR3 is TGCGCCAGCAGTGAGAGCCCGTACGACACTGAAGCTTTCTTT.

CDR3 sequence (DNA): TGTGCCAGCAGTTACGACAGGGGGAACACTGAAGCTTTCTTT. Protein sequence: CASSYDRGNTEAFF. The gene calls are TRBV6-5 and TRBJ1-1; 8 bases are shared with TRBD1. The ends lost 2 bases at V and 1 base at J; junction bases unmatched: 0. This CDR3 region has 14 residues. Germline-derived CDR1 and CDR2 are MNHEY and SVGAGI.

The chain joins TRBV14 to TRBJ2-7, with 7 bases identical to TRBD2. The germline CDR1 and CDR2 sequences are SGHDN and FVKESK. The CDR3 has 15 residues. Losses at the gene ends were 1 base for V and 4 bases for J; bases not matched to a gene: 7. The CDR3 nucleotides are TGTGCCAGCAGCCAAGGACTAGCTGGGGGATACGAGCAGTACTTC. Amino acid sequence: CASSQGLAGGYEQYF.

This sequence joins TRBV14 and TRBJ1-4; TRBD1 agrees at 7 bases. Germline trimming cut 6 bases from V and 8 bases from J; bases unmatched to any gene: 9. The CDR3 spans 14 residues. Per the germline V gene, CDR1 is SGHDN and CDR2 is FVKESK. CDR3 sequence: CASRRTGIGEKLFF. The CDR3 DNA sequence: TGTGCCAGCAGACGGACAGGCATCGGAGAAAAACTGTTTTTT.

The chain joins TRBV5-4 to TRBJ2-1; a possible D gene is TRBD1 (5 bases). Germline CDR1 SGHNT, CDR2 YYREEE (reference sequence). V gave up 4 bases and J gave up 6 bases, with 20 bases separating them. The CDR3 loop spans 16 amino acids. CDR3 in amino acids: CASSHRIFDSVNEQFF. The CDR3 DNA reads TGTGCCAGCAGCCATCGGATTTTTGACAGTGTCAATGAGCAGTTCTTC.

The chain joins TRBV7-6 to TRBJ1-1; 7 nucleotides match TRBD1. V shed 4 bases, J shed 7 bases, and the junction held 6 bases outside the gene matches. Germline V CDR1 and CDR2: SGHVS, FNYEAQ. The CDR3 sequence is 13 residues long. DNA of the CDR3: TGTGCCAGCAGCTCCGGGACAGTCCTTGAAGCTTTCTTT. This codes for CASSSGTVLEAFF.

The chain carries TRBV5-4 and TRBJ2-1; D ambiguous. In germline, CDR1 is SGHNT, CDR2 YYREEE (reference sequence). The CDR3 is 11 residues long. The ends were cut back, 2 bases at V and 7 bases at J, with 4 bases in the middle. CDR3 region: CASSFSNEQFF. For the CDR3, the DNA is TGTGCCAGCAGCTTTTCGAATGAGCAGTTCTTC.

The rearrangement joins TRBV30 to TRBJ1-1, with D unclear. Germline CDR1 and CDR2: GTSNPN and SVGIG (reference sequence). V shed 4 bases and J shed 7 bases, with 10 bases lying between them. There are 11 residues in the CDR3. CDR3 region: CAWIEELEAFF. In DNA form, the CDR3 reads TGTGCCTGGATCGAGGAGCTTGAAGCTTTCTTT. Full variable domain (outside the CDR3, taken from reference TRBV30 and TRBJ1-1): SQTIHQWPATLVQPVGSPLSLECTVEGTSNPNLYWYRQAAGRGLQLLFYSVGIGQISSEVPQNLSASRPQDRQFILSSKKLLLSDSGFYLCAWIEELEAFFGQGTRLTVV.

The chain has TRBV7-9 and TRBJ2-3; no reliable D call. This CDR3 comprises 11 residues. Germline loops: CDR1 SEHNR, CDR2 FQNEAQ (reference sequence). V gave up 4 bases and J gave up 6 bases, with 5 bases separating them. The CDR3 loop reads CASSSQDTQYF. CDR3 sequence (DNA): TGTGCCAGCAGCTCTCAGGATACGCAGTATTTT.

V usage is TRBV20-1 and J usage is TRBJ2-7, with D possibly being TRBD2 (6 bases). The CDR3 extends over 11 amino acids. Trimming shortened V by 7 bases and J by 5 bases, and 12 bases separated the two germline ends. Germline CDR1 DFQATT, CDR2 SNEGSKA (reference sequence). CDR3 DNA sequence: TGCAGTGGGGCGACTAGGAACGAGCAGTACTTC. Its protein product is CSGATRNEQYF.

The J gene is TRBJ1-3, the V gene TRBV5-1; 8 positions match TRBD1. The V gene end was trimmed by 6 bases and the J gene end by 2 bases; junction bases not matched to a gene: 4. CDR1 and CDR2 (germline): SGHRS, YFSETQ. There are 14 residues in the CDR3. CDR3 residues: CASMEQGAGNTIYF. CDR3 sequence (DNA): TGCGCCAGCATGGAACAGGGGGCTGGAAACACCATATATTTT.

The chain uses TRBV5-1 and TRBJ1-4, with unresolved D. CDR3 length: 15 residues. CDR1 and CDR2 (germline): SGHRS, YFSETQ. With 0 bases removed from V and 0 bases from J, the gap between germline ends came to 6 bases. CDR3 in DNA: TGCGCCAGCAGCTTGGGAGCTGCAACTAATGAAAAACTGTTTTTT. Encoded protein: CASSLGAATNEKLFF.

The rearrangement uses TRBV7-3 and TRBJ2-1; 10 bases are shared with TRBD1. Trimming removed 5 bases from V and 9 bases from J; junction bases left unmatched: 10. This CDR3 contains 15 residues. In germline, CDR1 is SGHTA, CDR2 FQGTGA. The CDR3: CASSPGQGFFGEQFF. CDR3 in DNA: TGTGCCAGCAGCCCGGGACAGGGGTTTTTTGGTGAGCAGTTCTTC.

The CDR3 sequence is CASSYSFGETQYF. CDR3 sequence (DNA): TGTGCCAGCAGTTACTCTTTCGGTGAGACCCAGTACTTC. The rearrangement joins TRBV6-5 to TRBJ2-5; D not certain. This CDR3 contains 13 residues. The germline CDR1 and CDR2 sequences are MNHEY and SVGAGI. Trimming stripped 0 bases from V and 5 bases from J, with 7 bases between.

The V call is TRBV6-1, the J call TRBJ1-1, with TRBD1 matching over 7 bases. Germline values: CDR1 MNHNS, CDR2 SASEGT. The CDR3 covers 15 residues. With V trimmed by 4 bases and J by 2 bases, 7 bases remained unmatched. The CDR3 here is CASSGPGQPNTEAFF. As DNA, the CDR3 is TGTGCCAGCAGTGGACCGGGACAGCCCAACACTGAAGCTTTCTTT.